This TCR beta chain was documented in a study of patients and donors after allogeneic stem cell transplantation. TCRdb reanalysed the RT-PCR reads using MiXCR and keeps one entry per CDR3 protein. The table shows about 960,000 distinct CDR3 sequences, with more than 15% occurring only once. This clonotype turned up a few times. The CDR3 covers 15 residues. The ends lost 3 bases at V and 6 bases at J; junction bases unmatched: 7. Germline V gene lookup returns CDR1 SGHRS and CDR2 YFSETQ. This chain uses TRBV5-1 with TRBJ2-1; 9 bases are a match to TRBD2. This receptor was taken from a human donor who was either an allogeneic HSCT recipient or a stem cell or donor lymphocyte infusion donor (not recorded which). It is not recorded whose cells these are; they may come from a transplant donor. Sequenced: blood, either unsorted or a sorted T cell fraction (not recorded which). CDR3 bases: TGCGCCAGCAGCTCCCTGGCTAGCGGGACCAATGAGCAGTTCTTC. Protein sequence: CASSSLASGTNEQFF. Full variable domain (remainder filled in from reference TRBV5-1 and TRBJ2-1): KAGVTQTPRYLIKTRGQQVTLSCSPISGHRSVSWYQQTPGQGLQFLFEYFSETQRNKGNFPGRFSGRQFSNSRSEMNVSTLELGDSALYLCASSSLASGTNEQFFGPGTRLTVL.